This T cell receptor beta chain was identified in a study of cytomegalovirus exposure and HLA in healthy donors. Study conclusions and caveats: Productive rates of about 87% or about 30% were seen for most TCR beta V segments in an earlier analysis.

As regards this clone: Its antigen is not identified.

PCR was performed using 60 Vbeta and 13 Jbeta primers. Some clones are missing from TCRdb's copy, which holds only in-frame ones; the method was immunoSEQ multiplex PCR. The sample holds approximately 190,000 clones. Per the germline V gene, CDR1 is MGHRA and CDR2 is YSYEKL. CDR3 length: 15 residues. V was pared by 1 base and J by 7 bases, with 7 bases of the junction left unmatched. This sequence was found in a boy under 18 in good health and CMV-seronegative. Sequencing was done on a sample of PBMCs. This sequence joins TRBV4-1 and TRBJ1-5, with 7 bases matching TRBD1. The CDR3 bases are TGCGCCAGCAGCCAAGGAGACAGGGAGTACCAGCCCCAGCATTTT. Protein: CASSQGDREYQPQHF.